This TCR beta chain was identified in a study of T cells after yellow fever vaccination (dated by TCRdb to the late 2010s). A note on the overall study: Libraries from fractions with low cell numbers were prepared with the SMART-Seq v4 Ultra Low Input RNA kit. Bulk TCR alpha and beta repertoires were sequenced longitudinally to track T-cell clones before and after primary and booster YFV17D yellow fever vaccination. The cohort comprised two healthy male donors, one aged 18 to 29 and one aged 30 to 40 years. Blood was collected at multiple timepoints before and after primary and secondary immunization, and bulk PBMC replicates and cell subsets were isolated.

The data were produced on an Illumina NovaSeq 6000. TCR cDNA was made using 5'RACE template switching, a step that added a universal primer site and unique molecular identifiers. cDNA synthesis was primed from both the TCR alpha and TCR beta constant segments. Two PCR steps were used to amplify libraries, with sample barcodes and sequencing adapters being added in the second step. Sequencing of the libraries was done on either Illumina HiSeq 2500 (2x100 bp) or NovaSeq (2x150 bp). Concerning the study's data processing: Reads were demultiplexed and collapsed into UMI consensus sequences with MIGEC, and V(D)J alignment was performed with MiXCR. Clonotypes responding to the vaccine were identified with edgeR on replicate PBMC samples, with the criteria of FDR below 0.01 and a log2 fold change above 5 up to day 15. Each bulk clonotype was labeled CD4 or CD8 based on which sequenced repertoire, CD4 or CD8, contained the clonotype at higher abundance. Starting from the raw public reads, TCRdb applied fastp trimming at Q25, assembled clones with MiXCR and retained in-frame beta chains. Rows with one shared CDR3 protein collapse into an entry with the most common genes and DNA. The V and J calls come from TCRdb's annotation, not from the publication. The sample table lists just over 300,000 distinct CDR3 sequences, 3.6% of them with a count of one. Around 24% of the sample is taken by the ten largest.

What this sample's treatment or condition label stands for: live attenuated yellow fever vaccine strain. At each blood-draw timepoint, two biological replicates of bulk PBMCs were collected. PBMCs were isolated from peripheral blood using a standard Ficoll-Paque protocol. TriZol was used to extract RNA from bulk PBMCs, from CD4 and CD8 fractions, and from dextramer-positive and dextramer-negative fractions. General study outcomes and caveats: The secondary T-cell response was found to be weaker but faster than the primary response, with a peak reached on day 5 rather than on day 15. FACS-sorted repertoires could contain abundant contaminating clonotypes from the bulk population, so computational filtering was required. After the booster, most of the clones that had expanded following primary vaccination were detected again (just under 97% of CD4 and around 87% of CD8), which suggests that memory was broadly maintained. A small fraction of clonotypes appeared in both the CD4 and CD8 compartments, likely as a result of convergent recombination. Because the study included only a couple of donors, the extent to which the findings can be generalized is limited.

Only a few counts were recorded for this clonotype. This clone's antigen is unknown. No much larger clonotype is one base removed from it; base qualities were not supplied. Spanning cysteine to phenylalanine, the CDR3 consists of 13 amino acids. The read is trimmed to its CDR3 DNA, 39 bases read in frame from base 1. CDR1 and CDR2, per the germline V gene, are ENHRY and SYGVKD. V was cut back by 4 bases and J by 8 bases, leaving a gap of 12 bases between them. The material sequenced was PBMCs, taken on the day of the yellow fever booster vaccination. The sequence was collected from a young man who received the YFV17D yellow fever vaccine. The chain couples TRBV10-3 to TRBJ2-1; no D gene can be assigned with confidence. CDR3 loop: CAISGSDGDEQFF. The DNA sequence is as follows: TGTGCCATCAGTGGAAGTGATGGGGATGAGCAGTTCTTC.